A selection of T cell receptor beta chains follows, all from one sample in a study of OX40 agonist ivuxolimab in advanced cancers. Using immunoSEQ multiplex PCR, the repertoire was profiled, and TCRdb retains in-frame clones only, with some absent. Of around 62,000 clones listed, approximately 82% were seen once; the top ten hold 2% to 2.5%. The sequences come from CD4+ or CD8+ T cells sorted from blood, collected in a trial of the OX40 agonist ivuxolimab. These receptors were obtained from an adult with an advanced solid tumor such as melanoma, head and neck, liver or kidney cancer. Both conserved end residues are part of each CDR3. A D gene is named only where the DNA matches it firmly. A row's size may be missing; if present it is once, few, many or a size class.

J: TRBJ2-7
size: NA
V: TRBV6-6
D: TRBD1
DNA: TGTGCCAGCGAACCGGGACAGGGGGCTTGGGAGCAGTACTTC
CDR3: CASEPGQGAWEQYF

J: TRBJ2-7
size: NA
V: TRBV19
D: NA
DNA: TGTGCCAGTAGCAGGGGCATGGTCTACGAGCAGTACTTC
CDR3: CASSRGMVYEQYF

J: TRBJ2-7
size: NA
V: TRBV27
D: TRBD1
DNA: TGTGCCAGCAGTTCCCAAATCTGGGGACAGGGGCTCTACGAGCAGTACTTC
CDR3: CASSSQIWGQGLYEQYF

J: TRBJ2-5
size: NA
V: TRBV7-9
D: TRBD1
DNA: TGTGCCAGCAGCTTAGGGACAGGGGGCGAGGAGACCCAGTACTTC
CDR3: CASSLGTGGEETQYF

J: TRBJ2-7
size: once
V: TRBV5-1
D: NA
DNA: TGCGCCAGCAGCCAAACCCCCAGGGAACTGTCCTACGAGCAGTACTTC
CDR3: CASSQTPRELSYEQYF

J: TRBJ2-2
size: NA
V: TRBV4-3
D: NA
DNA: TGCGCCAGCAGCCAAGATTACAACCAGGGGACTAGGGAGCTGTTTTTT
CDR3: CASSQDYNQGTRELFF

J: TRBJ2-3
size: NA
V: TRBV6-5
D: NA
DNA: TGTGCCAGCAGTGAACGGACGGCCACAGATACGCAGTATTTT
CDR3: CASSERTATDTQYF

J: TRBJ1-5
size: NA
V: TRBV7-3
D: NA
DNA: TGTGCCAGCAGTACCACACCCCAGGGGACCCAGCATTTT
CDR3: CASSTTPQGTQHF

J: TRBJ1-2
size: NA
V: TRBV6-1
D: TRBD1
DNA: TGTGCCAGCAGTCAGGGGGAATATGGCTACACCTTC
CDR3: CASSQGEYGYTF

J: TRBJ1-1
size: NA
V: TRBV18
D: NA
DNA: TGTGCCAGCTCACCAATAGGGGACACTGAAGCTTTCTTT
CDR3: CASSPIGDTEAFF

J: TRBJ2-7
size: few
V: TRBV27
D: NA
DNA: TGTGCCAGCAGGGGGGGTGGGACATACTACGAGCAGTACTTC
CDR3: CASRGGGTYYEQYF

J: TRBJ2-5
size: NA
V: TRBV29-1
D: NA
DNA: TGCAGCGCCGAGGGGGGCGTTTCCGAAGAGACCCAGTACTTC
CDR3: CSAEGGVSEETQYF

J: TRBJ1-4
size: NA
V: TRBV7-6
D: TRBD1
DNA: TGTGCCAGCAGCTTAGGGTTGCGTGGACAGGGAAATGAAAAACTGTTTTTT
CDR3: CASSLGLRGQGNEKLFF

J: TRBJ1-5
size: NA
V: TRBV7-2
D: NA
DNA: TGTGCCAGCAGCTTAGGTCAGGGTAGCAATCAGCCCCAGCATTTT
CDR3: CASSLGQGSNQPQHF

J: TRBJ2-7
size: few
V: TRBV15
D: NA
DNA: TGTGCCACCAGCCCTAGTCCCACAGGTTCCTCCTACGAGCAGTACTTC
CDR3: CATSPSPTGSSYEQYF

J: TRBJ1-4
size: once
V: TRBV7-2
D: NA
DNA: TGTGCCAGCAGCTCAGGACAGTCTCTTAATGAAAAACTGTTTTTT
CDR3: CASSSGQSLNEKLFF

J: TRBJ2-7
size: NA
V: TRBV11-2
D: NA
DNA: TGTGCCAGCAGCTCAGACCCCCGGCTACGAGAGGCTACGAGAGGGCAGTACTTC
CDR3: CASSSDPRLREATRGQYF

J: TRBJ1-3
size: NA
V: TRBV6-6
D: NA
DNA: TGTGCCAGCAGCCGCGGAGGGAGAAACACCATATATTTT
CDR3: CASSRGGRNTIYF

J: TRBJ2-1
size: few
V: TRBV5-1
D: NA
DNA: TGCGCCAGCAGCTTGGACCCCAGGGCCAATGAGCAGTTCTTC
CDR3: CASSLDPRANEQFF

J: TRBJ1-2
size: NA
V: TRBV29-1
D: TRBD1
DNA: TGCAGCGTCGAGACAGGGGACTATGGCTACACCTTC
CDR3: CSVETGDYGYTF

J: TRBJ2-2
size: many
V: TRBV4-1
D: NA
DNA: TGCGCCAGCAGCCAAACCGGTGGGGAGCTGTTTTTT
CDR3: CASSQTGGELFF

J: TRBJ1-1
size: NA
V: TRBV7-9
D: NA
DNA: TGTGCCAGCAGGGAAGGGGTAACTGAAGCTTTCTTT
CDR3: CASREGVTEAFF

J: TRBJ2-3
size: NA
V: TRBV7-3
D: TRBD1
DNA: TGTGCCAGCAGCTTCCGACAGGGTGTAGATACGCAGTATTTT
CDR3: CASSFRQGVDTQYF

J: TRBJ1-3
size: NA
V: TRBV7-8
D: TRBD1
DNA: TGTGCCAGCAGCTGGACAGGGGTCTCTGGAAACACCATATATTTT
CDR3: CASSWTGVSGNTIYF

J: TRBJ2-7
size: NA
V: TRBV5-5
D: TRBD1
DNA: TGTGCCAGCAGCCCGAGACAGGGGGCCTTCTACGAGCAGTACTTC
CDR3: CASSPRQGAFYEQYF

J: TRBJ1-5
size: NA
V: TRBV14
D: NA
DNA: TGTGCCAGCAGCCGCCGGACCCTCCTACGGAATCAGCCCCAGCATTTT
CDR3: CASSRRTLLRNQPQHF

J: TRBJ1-1
size: NA
V: TRBV7-9
D: NA
DNA: TGTGCCAGCAGCTTAATTGGGGGCACTGAAGCTTTCTTT
CDR3: CASSLIGGTEAFF

J: TRBJ2-7
size: NA
V: TRBV6-1
D: NA
DNA: TGTGCCAGCGGGAGTAGGGTTTCGGGCGAGCAGTACTTC
CDR3: CASGSRVSGEQYF

J: TRBJ2-5
size: NA
V: TRBV7-2
D: TRBD2
DNA: TGTGCCAGCAGGGGAGGGTACCCAGAGACCCAGTACTTC
CDR3: CASRGGYPETQYF

J: TRBJ2-7
size: NA
V: TRBV11-3
D: NA
DNA: TGTGCCAGCAGTCGATTAAGCTCCTACGAGCAGTACTTC
CDR3: CASSRLSSYEQYF

J: TRBJ1-3
size: few
V: TRBV5-1
D: NA
DNA: TGCGCCAGCAGCTTGGCCTCAGGAAACACCATATATTTT
CDR3: CASSLASGNTIYF

J: TRBJ1-3
size: NA
V: TRBV6-6
D: NA
DNA: TGTGCCAGCAGTTCTACTCTTGTTGGAAACACCATATATTTT
CDR3: CASSSTLVGNTIYF

J: TRBJ2-1
size: few
V: TRBV11-3
D: NA
DNA: TGTGCCAGCAGCGAGGGCAGTGGTGCGTACAATGAGCAGTTCTTC
CDR3: CASSEGSGAYNEQFF

J: TRBJ2-7
size: NA
V: TRBV5-6
D: NA
DNA: TGTGCCAGCAGCTTGGACAGGGTAGAGGAGCAGTACTTC
CDR3: CASSLDRVEEQYF

J: TRBJ2-4
size: NA
V: TRBV7-2
D: TRBD2
DNA: TGTGCCAGCACCACGACCTTCCCGGGGGGCATTCAGTACTTC
CDR3: CASTTTFPGGIQYF

J: TRBJ2-5
size: NA
V: TRBV6-6
D: TRBD2
DNA: TGTGCCAGCAGTTACTCGACTAGCGGAGGGACCCAGTACTTC
CDR3: CASSYSTSGGTQYF

J: TRBJ1-3
size: NA
V: TRBV27
D: NA
DNA: TGTGCCAGCAGTTTAATGGGGAGCTCTGGAAACACCATATATTTT
CDR3: CASSLMGSSGNTIYF

J: TRBJ1-1
size: few
V: TRBV30
D: NA
DNA: TGTGCCTGGAGTGGAAAGGGTGAAGCTTTCTTT
CDR3: CAWSGKGEAFF

J: TRBJ1-2
size: few
V: TRBV2
D: NA
DNA: TGTGCCAGCAGTGAAGGCCCGGGACAAAACACCTATGGCTACACCTTC
CDR3: CASSEGPGQNTYGYTF

J: TRBJ1-2
size: NA
V: TRBV6-6
D: TRBD1
DNA: TGTGCCAGCAGTGCCCCAGGGGGTGGGGATGGCTACACCTTC
CDR3: CASSAPGGGDGYTF

J: TRBJ1-1
size: NA
V: TRBV10-1
D: NA
DNA: TGCGCCAGCAGTGAGAAGCAGCGGTGCACTGAAGCTTTCTTT
CDR3: CASSEKQRCTEAFF

J: TRBJ2-2
size: NA
V: TRBV5-6
D: TRBD2
DNA: TGTGCCAGCAGCCTCATAGCGGGGGCCAACACCGGGGAGCTGTTTTTT
CDR3: CASSLIAGANTGELFF

J: TRBJ2-7
size: once
V: TRBV7-2
D: TRBD1
DNA: TGTGCCAGCAGCTGGACAGGGATTACCTACGAGCAGTACTTC
CDR3: CASSWTGITYEQYF